This T cell receptor beta chain originates from a study of cytomegalovirus exposure and HLA in healthy donors. Researchers ran the PCR with 60 Vbeta and 13 Jbeta primers. TCRdb's table, derived via immunoSEQ multiplex PCR, lists solely in-frame clones and lacks some. The sample has 70,000 to 75,000 clones. The TCR was taken from a female donor in good health and CMV-seropositive. Sequencing input: PBMCs.

The CDR3 region has the DNA TGTGCCAGCAGTTTAACGACAGGGATGGAGCAGTACTTC. It specifies CASSLTTGMEQYF. The chain has TRBV27 and TRBJ2-7, with 7 positions matching TRBD1. Per the germline V gene, CDR1 is MNHEY and CDR2 is SMNVEV (reference sequence). The V and J ends lost 2 bases and 7 bases, in that order; junction bases with no gene match: 5. CDR3 length: 13 amino acids.